This TCR beta chain was sequenced during a study of shared clonotypes between healthy human individuals. Method: immunoSEQ multiplex PCR; TCRdb's copy keeps in-frame clones and lacks some. The sample records 2 million to 2.5 million clones, 92% being singletons. Study donors comprised healthy, HIV-negative adults devoid of recent acute infection or vaccination. Every contributor of samples was a Caucasian grown-up residing in Nashville, Tennessee. The CDR3 has 14 amino acids. Per germline, CDR1 SGHTA and CDR2 FQGNSA. Trimming removed 3 bases from V and 2 bases from J, with 8 bases in between. Points from the study as a whole: The study drew on few donors, limiting represented genetic and exposure-history diversity. Sequencing depth was expected to influence donor clonotype sharing.

This clone was observed once. The target antigen is unknown. Other DNA sequences from this sample encode an identical CDR3 as well. This clonotype was obtained from a man aged 18 to 29 in good health. Some clones in this sample may be carry-over from other donors' samples. The chain couples TRBV7-2 to TRBJ1-5, with D tentatively TRBD1 (5 bases). Sequencing was performed on naive CD4+ T cells from PBMCs. Subset indicated: CD45RA+ positively selected. This CDR3 is CASSFSGGNQPQHF. DNA of the CDR3: TGTGCCAGCAGCTTTTCGGGGGGCAATCAGCCCCAGCATTTT. The whole variable domain, remainder taken from reference TRBV7-2 and TRBJ1-5, is GAGVSQSPSNKVTEKGKDVELRCDPISGHTALYWYRQSLGQGLEFLIYFQGNSAPDKSGLPSDRFSAERTGGSVSTLTIQRTQQEDSAVYLCASSFSGGNQPQHFGDGTRLSIL.